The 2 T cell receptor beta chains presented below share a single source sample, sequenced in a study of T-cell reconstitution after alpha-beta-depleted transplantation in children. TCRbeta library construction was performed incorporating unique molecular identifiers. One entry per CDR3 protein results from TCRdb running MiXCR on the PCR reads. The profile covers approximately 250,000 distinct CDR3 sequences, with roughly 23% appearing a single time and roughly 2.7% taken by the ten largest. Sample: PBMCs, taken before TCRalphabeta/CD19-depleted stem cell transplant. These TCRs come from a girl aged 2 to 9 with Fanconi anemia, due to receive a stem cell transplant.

CDR3 region: CASSPILTGFAEAFF. CDR3 bases: TGTGCCAGCAGTCCCATCCTGACAGGGTTCGCTGAAGCTTTCTTT. The chain has TRBV12-3 or TRBV12-4 and TRBJ1-1; the match to TRBD1 covers 7 bases. This CDR3 has 15 residues. V was pared by 5 bases and J by 6 bases, with 12 bases of the junction left unmatched.

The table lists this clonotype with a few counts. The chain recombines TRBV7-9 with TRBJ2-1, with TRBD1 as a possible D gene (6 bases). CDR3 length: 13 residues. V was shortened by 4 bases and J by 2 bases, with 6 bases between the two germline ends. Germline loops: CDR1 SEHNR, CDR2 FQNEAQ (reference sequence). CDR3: CASSWDTYNEQFF. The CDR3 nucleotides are TGTGCCAGCAGCTGGGACACCTACAATGAGCAGTTCTTC.